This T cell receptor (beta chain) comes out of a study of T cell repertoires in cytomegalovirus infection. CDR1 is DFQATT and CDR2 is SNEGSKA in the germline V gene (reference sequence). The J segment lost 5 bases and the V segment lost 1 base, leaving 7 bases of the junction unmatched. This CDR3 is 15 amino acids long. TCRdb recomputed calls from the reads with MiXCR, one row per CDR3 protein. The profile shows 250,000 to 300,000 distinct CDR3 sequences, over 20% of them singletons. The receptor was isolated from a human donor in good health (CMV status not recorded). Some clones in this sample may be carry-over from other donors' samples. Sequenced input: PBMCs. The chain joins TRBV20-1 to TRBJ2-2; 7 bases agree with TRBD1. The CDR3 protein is CSARAPGGNTGELFF. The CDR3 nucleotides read TGCAGTGCTAGAGCGCCAGGGGGAAATACCGGGGAGCTGTTTTTT.